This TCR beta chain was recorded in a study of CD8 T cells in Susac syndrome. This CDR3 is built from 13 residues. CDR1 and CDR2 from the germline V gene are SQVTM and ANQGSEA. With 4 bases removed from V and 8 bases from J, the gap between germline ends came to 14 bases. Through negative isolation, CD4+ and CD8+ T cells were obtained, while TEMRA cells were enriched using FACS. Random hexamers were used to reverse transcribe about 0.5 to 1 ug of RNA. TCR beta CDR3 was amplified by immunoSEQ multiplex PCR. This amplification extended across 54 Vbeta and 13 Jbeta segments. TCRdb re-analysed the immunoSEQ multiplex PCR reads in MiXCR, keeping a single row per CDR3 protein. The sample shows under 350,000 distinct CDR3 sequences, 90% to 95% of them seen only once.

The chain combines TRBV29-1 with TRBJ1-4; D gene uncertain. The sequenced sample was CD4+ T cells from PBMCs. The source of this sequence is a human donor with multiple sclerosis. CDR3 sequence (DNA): TGCAGCGTTGGGAAGGGAGGCCAGGAAAAACTGTTTTTT. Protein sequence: CSVGKGGQEKLFF.